A selection of T cell receptor beta chains follows, all from one sample in a study of spatial heterogeneity in lung cancer. A single record per CDR3 protein comes from TCRdb applying MiXCR to the 5' RACE reads. Found here are 42,000 or so distinct CDR3 sequences, about 10% of them singletons; the top ten hold under 20%. The specimen was PBMCs, collected at follow-up. The receptors stem from a female donor with early-stage non-small cell lung cancer. The CDR3 runs from the conserved cysteine through the conserved F or W. The D gene is left open where the match is weak. A row's size may be missing; if present it is once, few, many or a size class.

v_call	clone_size	d_call	j_call	cdr3_aa	cdr3_nt
TRBV20-1	many	.	TRBJ2-7	CSALSVEDPVYEQYF	TGCAGTGCGCTATCGGTGGAGGACCCTGTCTACGAGCAGTACTTC
TRBV9	medium-sized	.	TRBJ1-3	CASSLPAGGTAGNTIYF	TGTGCCAGCAGCTTACCCGCGGGGGGTACTGCTGGAAACACCATATATTTT
TRBV2	many	TRBD1	TRBJ2-5	CASSEAPGRQGAYF	TGTGCCAGCAGTGAAGCCCCCGGAAGACAGGGGGCCTACTTC
TRBV20-1	.	.	TRBJ2-5	CSARVTVGEETQYF	TGCAGTGCTAGAGTGACAGTTGGCGAAGAGACCCAGTACTTC
TRBV4-1	.	.	TRBJ2-6	CASSQGGALRANVLTF	TGCGCCAGCAGCCAAGGAGGGGCTCTGAGGGCCAACGTCCTGACTTTC
TRBV20-1	many	TRBD2	TRBJ2-3	CSARPLGPGLAKTDTQYF	TGCAGTGCTCGACCCCTAGGACCGGGACTAGCGAAGACAGATACGCAGTATTTT
TRBV5-6	many	.	TRBJ1-1	CASTVQGEAFF	TGTGCCAGCACTGTACAGGGCGAAGCTTTCTTT
TRBV20-1	.	TRBD2	TRBJ2-3	CSARVAGGQRDTQYF	TGCAGTGCTAGAGTAGCGGGGGGACAACGAGATACGCAGTATTTT
TRBV11-2	.	.	TRBJ1-1	CASISGGSEAFF	TGTGCCAGCATCTCGGGGGGCAGTGAAGCTTTCTTT
TRBV21-1	few	.	TRBJ2-3	CALDTCTDTQYF	TGTGCCCTTGACACTTGCACAGATACGCAGTATTTT
TRBV7-3	few	TRBD2	TRBJ2-1	CASSPTGTGLAGGPEQFF	TGTGCCAGCAGCCCCACGGGGACGGGACTAGCGGGGGGCCCTGAGCAGTTCTTC
TRBV7-2	few	.	TRBJ2-5	CASSLGGTQYF	TGTGCCAGCAGCCTGGGTGGGACCCAGTACTTC
TRBV29-1	many	.	TRBJ1-1	CSVAGGDGTEAFF	TGCAGCGTTGCGGGGGGAGATGGGACTGAAGCTTTCTTT
TRBV7-3	once	TRBD2	TRBJ2-7	CASSPGGVRYEQYF	TGTGCCAGCAGCCCCGGGGGGGTCCGCTACGAGCAGTACTTC
TRBV6-5	many	.	TRBJ2-3	CASSMTAFSTDTQYF	TGTGCCAGCAGTATGACAGCTTTTAGCACAGATACGCAGTATTTT
TRBV12-3/TRBV12-4	few	.	TRBJ1-1	CASVLNTEAFF	TGTGCCAGCGTGTTGAACACTGAAGCTTTCTTT
TRBV7-6	many	TRBD1	TRBJ1-1	CASSVMTGETNTEAFF	TGTGCCAGCAGCGTCATGACAGGGGAGACGAACACTGAAGCTTTCTTT
TRBV27	.	TRBD1	TRBJ2-1	CASSVTQGAGEQFF	TGTGCCAGCAGCGTAACCCAGGGGGCCGGGGAGCAGTTCTTC
TRBV7-9	few	TRBD1	TRBJ2-1	CASSQDRGPPPYNEQFF	TGTGCCAGCAGCCAGGACAGGGGTCCTCCCCCCTACAATGAGCAGTTCTTC
TRBV30	many	.	TRBJ2-2	CAWSVGSRGTGELFF	TGTGCCTGGAGTGTTGGTAGTAGGGGCACCGGGGAGCTGTTTTTT
TRBV6-5	few	.	TRBJ2-3	CASSYPDDGLPTDTQYF	TGTGCCAGCAGTTACCCCGATGACGGCCTTCCCACAGATACGCAGTATTTT
TRBV12-3/TRBV12-4	.	.	TRBJ2-3	CASSFTPVHTQYF	TGTGCCAGCAGTTTTACACCGGTGCATACGCAGTATTTT
TRBV20-1	many	.	TRBJ2-7	CSAIEGDYEQYF	TGCAGTGCGATCGAAGGGGACTACGAGCAGTACTTC
TRBV28	.	.	TRBJ2-7	CASSFIGVYEQYF	TGTGCCAGCAGTTTTATCGGGGTCTACGAGCAGTACTTC
TRBV27	few	TRBD1	TRBJ2-7	CASSLRTGDPYEQYF	TGTGCCAGCAGTTTGAGGACAGGCGACCCTTACGAGCAGTACTTC
TRBV12-3/TRBV12-4	few	TRBD2	TRBJ2-2	CADRTSGGTNTGELFF	TGTGCCGACCGGACTAGCGGGGGGACCAACACCGGGGAGCTGTTTTTT
TRBV7-2	many	TRBD1	TRBJ2-1	CASSWGQFNEQFF	TGTGCCAGCAGCTGGGGACAGTTCAATGAGCAGTTCTTC